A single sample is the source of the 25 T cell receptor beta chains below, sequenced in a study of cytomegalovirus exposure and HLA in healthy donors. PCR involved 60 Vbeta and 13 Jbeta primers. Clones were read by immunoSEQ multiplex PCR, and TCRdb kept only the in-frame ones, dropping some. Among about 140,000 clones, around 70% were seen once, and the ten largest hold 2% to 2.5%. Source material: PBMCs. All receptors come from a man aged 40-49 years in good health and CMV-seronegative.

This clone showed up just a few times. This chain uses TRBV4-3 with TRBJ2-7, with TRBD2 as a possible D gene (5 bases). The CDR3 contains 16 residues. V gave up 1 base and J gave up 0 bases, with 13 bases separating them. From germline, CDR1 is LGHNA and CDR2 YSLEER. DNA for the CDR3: TGCGCCAGCAGCCAAGTATTTTCTGGAGGCTCCTACGAGCAGTACTTC. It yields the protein CASSQVFSGGSYEQYF.

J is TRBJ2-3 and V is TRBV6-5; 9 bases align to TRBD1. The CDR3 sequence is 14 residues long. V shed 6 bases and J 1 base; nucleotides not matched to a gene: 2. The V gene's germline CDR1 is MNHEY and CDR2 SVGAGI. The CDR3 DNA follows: TGTGCCAGCAGACGACAGGGGGGCACAGATACGCAGTATTTT. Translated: CASRRQGGTDTQYF.

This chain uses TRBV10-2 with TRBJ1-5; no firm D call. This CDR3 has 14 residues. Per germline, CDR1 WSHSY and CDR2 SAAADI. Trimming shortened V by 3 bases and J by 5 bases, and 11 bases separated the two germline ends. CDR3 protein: CASSDRGRHQPQHF. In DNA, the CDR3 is TGCGCCAGCAGTGATCGAGGGAGGCATCAGCCCCAGCATTTT.

The CDR3 bases are TGTGCCAGCTCACCACGGGCCCAGGACAGATGGGAGACCCAGTACTTC. It is translated as CASSPRAQDRWETQYF. The rearrangement joins TRBV18 to TRBJ2-5, with D tentatively TRBD1 (6 bases). This CDR3 has 16 amino acids. Germline CDR1 reads KGHSH; CDR2 reads LQKENI. The V and J ends lost 1 base and 5 bases respectively, with 17 bases between them.

CDR3 coding DNA: TGTGCCAGCAGTTACCGGACAGGGCTCGGCGGCTACACCTTC. This sequence encodes CASSYRTGLGGYTF. V usage is TRBV6-5 and J usage is TRBJ1-2, with 8 bases identical to TRBD1. The CDR3 is 14 residues long. V gave up 2 bases and J gave up 8 bases; unmatched junction bases: 7. CDR1 and CDR2 (germline): MNHEY, SVGAGI.

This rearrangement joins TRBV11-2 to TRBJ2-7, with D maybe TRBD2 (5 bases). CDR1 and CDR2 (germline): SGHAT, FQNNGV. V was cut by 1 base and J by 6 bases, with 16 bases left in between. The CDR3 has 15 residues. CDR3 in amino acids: CASSLGLATLSEQYF. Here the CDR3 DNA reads TGTGCCAGCAGCTTAGGGCTAGCTACTCTCTCCGAGCAGTACTTC.

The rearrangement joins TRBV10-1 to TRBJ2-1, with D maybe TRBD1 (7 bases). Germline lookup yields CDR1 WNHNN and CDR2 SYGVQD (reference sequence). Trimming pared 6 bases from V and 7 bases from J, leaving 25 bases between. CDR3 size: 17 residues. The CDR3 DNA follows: TGCGCCAGCAGCGCGGGCTGGGGGCAGGGGGGAGGAAATGAGCAGTTCTTC. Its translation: CASSAGWGQGGGNEQFF.

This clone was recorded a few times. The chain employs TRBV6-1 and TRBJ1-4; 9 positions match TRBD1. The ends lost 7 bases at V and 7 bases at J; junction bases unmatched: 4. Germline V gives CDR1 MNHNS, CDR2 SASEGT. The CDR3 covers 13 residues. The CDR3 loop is CASNPTGGEKLFF. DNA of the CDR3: TGTGCCAGCAACCCGACAGGGGGTGAAAAACTGTTTTTT.

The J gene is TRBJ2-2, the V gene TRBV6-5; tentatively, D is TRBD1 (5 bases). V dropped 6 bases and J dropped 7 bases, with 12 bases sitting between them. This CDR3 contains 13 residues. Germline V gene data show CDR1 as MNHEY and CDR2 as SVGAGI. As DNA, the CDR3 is TGTGCCAGCAGAAAACAGGTGAACGGGGAGCTGTTTTTT. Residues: CASRKQVNGELFF.

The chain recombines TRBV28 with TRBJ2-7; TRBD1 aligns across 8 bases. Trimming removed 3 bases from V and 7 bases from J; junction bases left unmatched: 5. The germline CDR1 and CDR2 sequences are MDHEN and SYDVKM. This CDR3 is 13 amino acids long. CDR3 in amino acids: CASSFQGAWEQYF. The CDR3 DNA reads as TGTGCCAGCAGTTTTCAGGGGGCGTGGGAGCAGTACTTC.

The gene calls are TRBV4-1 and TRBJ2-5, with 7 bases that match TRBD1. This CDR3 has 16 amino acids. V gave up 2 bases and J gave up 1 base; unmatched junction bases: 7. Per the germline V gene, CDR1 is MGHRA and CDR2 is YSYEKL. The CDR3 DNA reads TGCGCCAGCAGCCAACACATGGGACAGATCCAAGAGACCCAGTACTTC. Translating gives CASSQHMGQIQETQYF.

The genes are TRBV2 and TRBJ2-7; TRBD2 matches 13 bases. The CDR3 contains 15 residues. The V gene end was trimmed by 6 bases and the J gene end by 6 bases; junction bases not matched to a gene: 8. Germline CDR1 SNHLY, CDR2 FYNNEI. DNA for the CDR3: TGTGCCAGCAGGCCCGGGACTAGCGGGGTTGGCGAGCAGTACTTC. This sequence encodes CASRPGTSGVGEQYF.

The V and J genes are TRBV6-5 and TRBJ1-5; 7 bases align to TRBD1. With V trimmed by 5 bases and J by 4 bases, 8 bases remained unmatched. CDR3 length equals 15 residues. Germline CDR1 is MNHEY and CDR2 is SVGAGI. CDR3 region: CASSSPGQENQPQHF. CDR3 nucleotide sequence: TGTGCCAGCAGTAGCCCTGGACAGGAGAATCAGCCCCAGCATTTT.

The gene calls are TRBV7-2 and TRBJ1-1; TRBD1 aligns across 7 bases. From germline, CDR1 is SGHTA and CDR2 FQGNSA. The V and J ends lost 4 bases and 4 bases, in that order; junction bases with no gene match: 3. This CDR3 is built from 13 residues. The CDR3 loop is CASSSSGGTEAFF. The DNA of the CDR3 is TGTGCCAGCAGCTCCTCAGGGGGCACTGAAGCTTTCTTT. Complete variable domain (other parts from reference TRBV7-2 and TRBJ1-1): GAGVSQSPSNKVTEKGKDVELRCDPISGHTALYWYRQSLGQGLEFLIYFQGNSAPDKSGLPSDRFSAERTGGSVSTLTIQRTQQEDSAVYLCASSSSGGTEAFFGQGTRLTVV.

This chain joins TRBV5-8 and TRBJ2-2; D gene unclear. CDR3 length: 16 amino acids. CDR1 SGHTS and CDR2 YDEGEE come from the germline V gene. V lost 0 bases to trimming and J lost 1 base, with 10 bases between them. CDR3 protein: CASSLVIGWNTGELFF. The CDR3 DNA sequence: TGTGCCAGCAGCTTGGTCATCGGGTGGAACACCGGGGAGCTGTTTTTT.

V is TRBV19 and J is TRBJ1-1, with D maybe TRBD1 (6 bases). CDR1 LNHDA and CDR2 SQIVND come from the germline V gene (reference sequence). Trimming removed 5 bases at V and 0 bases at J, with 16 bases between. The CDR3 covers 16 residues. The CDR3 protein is CASSGGTLDLNTEAFF. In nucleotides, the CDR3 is TGTGCCAGTAGTGGTGGGACATTAGATTTGAACACTGAAGCTTTCTTT.

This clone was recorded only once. CDR3 DNA sequence: TGTGCCAGTAGTATTGCAGGGACCTATAATTCACCCCTCCACTTT. Amino acids: CASSIAGTYNSPLHF. The chain combines TRBV19 with TRBJ1-6, with D possibly TRBD1 on 5 matching bases. CDR1 and CDR2 from the germline V gene are LNHDA and SQIVND (reference sequence). V gave up 3 bases and J gave up 2 bases, with 8 bases separating them. This CDR3 comprises 15 residues. Full variable domain (rest looked up from reference TRBV19 and TRBJ1-6): DGGITQSPKYLFRKEGQNVTLSCEQNLNHDAMYWYRQDPGQGLRLIYYSQIVNDFQKGDIAEGYSVSREKKESFPLTVTSAQKNPTAFYLCASSIAGTYNSPLHFGNGTRLTVT.

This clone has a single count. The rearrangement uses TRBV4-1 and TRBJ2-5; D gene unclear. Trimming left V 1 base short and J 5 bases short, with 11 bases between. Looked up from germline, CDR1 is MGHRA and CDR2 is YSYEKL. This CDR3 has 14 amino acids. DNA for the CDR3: TGCGCCAGCAGCCAAGGCACTGTCGGGGAGACCCAGTACTTC. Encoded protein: CASSQGTVGETQYF.

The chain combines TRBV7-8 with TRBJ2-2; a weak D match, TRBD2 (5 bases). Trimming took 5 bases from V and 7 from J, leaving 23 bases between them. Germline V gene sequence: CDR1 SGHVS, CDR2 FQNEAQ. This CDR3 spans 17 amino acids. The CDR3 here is CASSLRFGIGVGGELFF. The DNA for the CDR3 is TGTGCCAGCAGCCTACGCTTCGGGATCGGGGTAGGCGGGGAGCTGTTTTTT.

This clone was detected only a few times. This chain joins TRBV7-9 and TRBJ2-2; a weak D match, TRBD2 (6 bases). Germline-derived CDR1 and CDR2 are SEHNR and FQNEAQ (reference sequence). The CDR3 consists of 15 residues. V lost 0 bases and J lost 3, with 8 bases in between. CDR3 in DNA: TGTGCCAGCAGCTTAGCGGGAGGAGACACCGGGGAGCTGTTTTTT. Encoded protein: CASSLAGGDTGELFF.

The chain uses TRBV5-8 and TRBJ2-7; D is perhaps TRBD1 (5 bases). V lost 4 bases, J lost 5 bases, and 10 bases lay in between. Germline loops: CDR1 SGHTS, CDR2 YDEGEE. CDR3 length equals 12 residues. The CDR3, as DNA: TGTGCCAGCAGCCCAAGGGGCCACGAGCAGTACTTC. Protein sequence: CASSPRGHEQYF.

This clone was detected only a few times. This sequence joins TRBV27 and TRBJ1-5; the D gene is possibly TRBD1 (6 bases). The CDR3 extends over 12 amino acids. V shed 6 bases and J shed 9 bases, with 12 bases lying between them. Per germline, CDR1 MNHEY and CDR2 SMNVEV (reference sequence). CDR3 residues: CASRTRGGPQHF. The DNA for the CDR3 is TGTGCCAGCAGGACTAGGGGGGGGCCCCAGCATTTT.

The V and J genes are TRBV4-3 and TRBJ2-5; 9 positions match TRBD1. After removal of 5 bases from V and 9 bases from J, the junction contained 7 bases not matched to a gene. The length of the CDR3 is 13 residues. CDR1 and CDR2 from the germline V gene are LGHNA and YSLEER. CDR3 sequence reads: CASSVARDRAQYF. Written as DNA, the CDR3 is TGCGCCAGCAGCGTCGCCCGGGACAGGGCCCAGTACTTC.

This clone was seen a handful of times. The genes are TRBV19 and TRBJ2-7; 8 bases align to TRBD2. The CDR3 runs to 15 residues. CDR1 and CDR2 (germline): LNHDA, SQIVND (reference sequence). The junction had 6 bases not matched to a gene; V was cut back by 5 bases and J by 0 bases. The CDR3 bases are TGTGCCAGTAGTGTCGGGAGGGGTTACTCCTACGAGCAGTACTTC. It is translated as CASSVGRGYSYEQYF.

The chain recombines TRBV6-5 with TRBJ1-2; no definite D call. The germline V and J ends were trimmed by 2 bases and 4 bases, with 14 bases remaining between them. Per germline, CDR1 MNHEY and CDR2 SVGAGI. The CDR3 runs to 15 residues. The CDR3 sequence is CASSYGGPWGYGYTF. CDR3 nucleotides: TGTGCCAGCAGTTACGGCGGGCCCTGGGGCTATGGCTACACCTTC.